The 3 T cell receptor beta chains below were found in one sample sequenced in a study of RUNX1 and TCR beta rearrangement in T-cell leukemia. Next generation amplicon sequencing characterized TCR beta DJ and VDJ rearrangements. TCRdb fed the PCR reads into MiXCR, producing one record per CDR3 protein. This table holds 530 or so distinct CDR3 sequences, about 22% found once. The source material was blood. Every receptor here comes from a male donor with T-cell acute lymphoblastic leukemia.

Concerning this clonotype: With a much larger clone just one base away, this may be a read error. The chain couples TRBV28 to TRBJ1-1; possibly TRBD1 for D (5 bases). Germline lookup yields CDR1 MDHEN and CDR2 SYDVKM. V was pared by 7 bases and J by 0 bases, with 12 bases between. The CDR3 loop spans 14 amino acids. The CDR3 spells CASIKTDVNTEAFF. The CDR3 coding sequence is TGTGCCAGCATTAAGACAGATGTGAACACTGAAGCTTTCTTT.

This clonotype ranks as hyperexpanded. The chain uses TRBV10-3 and TRBJ1-5; D might be TRBD1 (6 bases). This CDR3 contains 14 residues. Trimming stripped 4 bases from V and 7 bases from J, with 14 bases between. Germline V gene sequence: CDR1 ENHRY, CDR2 SYGVKD. Here the CDR3 DNA reads TGTGCCATCAGTGCTAACAGGGAAGCACAGCCCCAGCATTTT. Amino acids: CAISANREAQPQHF.

In its sample, this clonotype ranks as medium-sized. CDR3 in amino acids: CASSIRDLPFYEQYF. Here the CDR3 DNA reads TGTGCCAGCAGCATAAGGGACCTTCCCTTCTACGAGCAGTACTTC. V usage is TRBV28 and J usage is TRBJ2-7; D may correspond to TRBD1 or TRBD2 (5 bases each). With 6 bases removed from V and 3 bases from J, the gap between germline ends came to 18 bases. CDR1 MDHEN and CDR2 SYDVKM come from the germline V gene. The CDR3 runs to 15 residues.